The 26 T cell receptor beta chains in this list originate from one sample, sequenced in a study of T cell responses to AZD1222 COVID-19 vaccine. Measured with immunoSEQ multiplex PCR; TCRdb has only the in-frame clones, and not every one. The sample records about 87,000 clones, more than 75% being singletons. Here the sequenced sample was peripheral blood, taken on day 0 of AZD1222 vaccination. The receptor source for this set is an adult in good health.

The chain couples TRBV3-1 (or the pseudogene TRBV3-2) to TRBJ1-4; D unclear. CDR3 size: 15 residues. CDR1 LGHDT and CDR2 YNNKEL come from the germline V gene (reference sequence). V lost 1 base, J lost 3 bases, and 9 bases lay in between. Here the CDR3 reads CASSQGGIPNEKLFF. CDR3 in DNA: TGTGCCAGCAGCCAAGGGGGAATTCCTAATGAAAAACTGTTTTTT.

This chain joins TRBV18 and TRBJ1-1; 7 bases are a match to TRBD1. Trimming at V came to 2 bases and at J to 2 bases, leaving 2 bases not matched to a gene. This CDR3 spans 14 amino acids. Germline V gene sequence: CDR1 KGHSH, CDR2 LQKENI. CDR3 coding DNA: TGTGCCAGCTCACCAGAGGGGGCTAACACTGAAGCTTTCTTT. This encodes CASSPEGANTEAFF.

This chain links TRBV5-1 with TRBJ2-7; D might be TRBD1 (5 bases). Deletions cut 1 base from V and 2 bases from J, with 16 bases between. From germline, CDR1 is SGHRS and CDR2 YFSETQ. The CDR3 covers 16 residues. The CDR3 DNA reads TGCGCCAGCAGCTTGAGTTCCCAGGGCATTACCTACGAGCAGTACTTC. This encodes CASSLSSQGITYEQYF.

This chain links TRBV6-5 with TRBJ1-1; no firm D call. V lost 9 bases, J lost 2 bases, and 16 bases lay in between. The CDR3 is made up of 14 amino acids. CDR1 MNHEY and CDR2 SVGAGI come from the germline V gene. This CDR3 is CASRGGELNTEAFF. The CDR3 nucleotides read TGTGCCAGTAGAGGTGGGGAGTTAAACACTGAAGCTTTCTTT.

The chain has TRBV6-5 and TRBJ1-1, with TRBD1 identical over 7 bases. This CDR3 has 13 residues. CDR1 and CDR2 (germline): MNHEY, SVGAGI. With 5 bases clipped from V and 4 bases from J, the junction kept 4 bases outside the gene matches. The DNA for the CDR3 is TGTGCCAGCAGTCTTAACAGGGGCACTGAAGCTTTCTTT. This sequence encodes CASSLNRGTEAFF.

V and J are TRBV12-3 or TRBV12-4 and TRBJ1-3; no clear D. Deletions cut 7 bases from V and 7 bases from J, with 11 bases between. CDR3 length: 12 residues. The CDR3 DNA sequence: TGTGCCAGCACTTTGTCCGGGAACACCATATATTTT. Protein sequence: CASTLSGNTIYF.

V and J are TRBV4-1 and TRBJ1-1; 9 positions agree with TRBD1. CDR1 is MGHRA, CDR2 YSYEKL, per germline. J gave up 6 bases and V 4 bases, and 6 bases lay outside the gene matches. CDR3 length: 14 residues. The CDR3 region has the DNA TGCGCCAGCAGCCGGGGACAGGGTTTGGCTGAAGCTTTCTTT. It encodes CASSRGQGLAEAFF.

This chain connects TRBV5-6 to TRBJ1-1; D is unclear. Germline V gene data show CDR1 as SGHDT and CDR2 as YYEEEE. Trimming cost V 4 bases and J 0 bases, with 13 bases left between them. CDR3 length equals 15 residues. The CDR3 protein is CASSTRRTMNTEAFF. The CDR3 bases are TGTGCCAGCAGCACTAGGAGAACCATGAACACTGAAGCTTTCTTT.

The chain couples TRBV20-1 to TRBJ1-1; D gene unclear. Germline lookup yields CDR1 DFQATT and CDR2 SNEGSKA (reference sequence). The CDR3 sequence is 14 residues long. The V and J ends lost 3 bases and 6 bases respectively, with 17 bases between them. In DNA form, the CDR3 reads TGCAGTGCTAGTAGTAGTCAGGCAGACGCTGAAGCTTTCTTT. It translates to CSASSSQADAEAFF.

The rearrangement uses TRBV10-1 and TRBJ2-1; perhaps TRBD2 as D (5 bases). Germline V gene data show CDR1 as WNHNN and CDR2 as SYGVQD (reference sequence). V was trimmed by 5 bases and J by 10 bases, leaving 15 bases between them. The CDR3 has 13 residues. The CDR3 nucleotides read TGCGCCAGCAGTCGAGGAGTCGCGGGCGAGCAGTTCTTC. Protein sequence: CASSRGVAGEQFF.

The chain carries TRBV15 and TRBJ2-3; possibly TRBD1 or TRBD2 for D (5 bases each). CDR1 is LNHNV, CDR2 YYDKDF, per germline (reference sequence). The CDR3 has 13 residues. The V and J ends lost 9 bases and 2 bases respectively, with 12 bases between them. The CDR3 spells CATRGLPTDTQYF. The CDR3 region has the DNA TGTGCCACACGGGGCCTACCCACAGATACGCAGTATTTT.

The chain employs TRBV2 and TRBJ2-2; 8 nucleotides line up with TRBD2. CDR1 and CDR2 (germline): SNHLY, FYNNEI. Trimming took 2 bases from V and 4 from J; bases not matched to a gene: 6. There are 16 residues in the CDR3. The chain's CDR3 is CASSERGGRTTGELFF. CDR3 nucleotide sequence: TGTGCCAGCAGTGAAAGGGGCGGGAGGACCACCGGGGAGCTGTTTTTT.

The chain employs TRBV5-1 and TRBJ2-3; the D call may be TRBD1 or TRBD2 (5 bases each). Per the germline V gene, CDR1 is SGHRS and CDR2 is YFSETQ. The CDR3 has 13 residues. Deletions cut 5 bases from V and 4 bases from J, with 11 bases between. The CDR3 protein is CASRKQEADTQYF. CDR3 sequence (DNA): TGCGCCAGCAGAAAACAGGAGGCAGATACGCAGTATTTT.

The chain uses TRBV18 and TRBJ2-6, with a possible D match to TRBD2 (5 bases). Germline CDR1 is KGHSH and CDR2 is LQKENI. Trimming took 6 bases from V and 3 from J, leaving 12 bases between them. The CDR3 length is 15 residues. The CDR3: CASSLGGFGANVLTF. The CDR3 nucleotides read TGTGCCAGCTCTTTAGGAGGCTTTGGGGCCAACGTCCTGACTTTC.

The CDR3 protein is CASSLGRGPWAGYTF. The CDR3 DNA follows: TGTGCCAGCAGCTTAGGGAGAGGGCCGTGGGCTGGCTACACCTTC. The chain links TRBV7-8 to TRBJ1-2; D call uncertain. The V end was cut by 1 base, the J end by 7 bases, with 16 bases between. This CDR3 has 15 residues. The germline gives CDR1 SGHVS, CDR2 FQNEAQ.

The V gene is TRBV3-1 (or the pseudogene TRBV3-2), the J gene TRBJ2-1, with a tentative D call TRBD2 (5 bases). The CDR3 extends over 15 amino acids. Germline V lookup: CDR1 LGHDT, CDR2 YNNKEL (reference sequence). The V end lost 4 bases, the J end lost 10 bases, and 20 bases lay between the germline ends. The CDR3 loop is CASSLDFPIVGEQFF. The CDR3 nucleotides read TGTGCCAGCAGCCTGGACTTTCCGATAGTCGGGGAGCAGTTCTTC.

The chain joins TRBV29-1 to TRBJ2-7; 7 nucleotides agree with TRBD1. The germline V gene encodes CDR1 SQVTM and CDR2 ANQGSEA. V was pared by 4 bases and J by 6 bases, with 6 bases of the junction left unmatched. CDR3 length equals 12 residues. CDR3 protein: CSVAEGAVEQYF. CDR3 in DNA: TGCAGCGTTGCTGAGGGGGCGGTCGAGCAGTACTTC.

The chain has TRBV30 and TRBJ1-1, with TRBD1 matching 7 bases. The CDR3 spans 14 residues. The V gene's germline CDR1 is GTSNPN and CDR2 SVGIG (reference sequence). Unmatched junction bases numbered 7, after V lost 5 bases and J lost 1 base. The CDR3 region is CAWSPGQPNTEAFF. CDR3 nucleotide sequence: TGTGCCTGGTCCCCGGGACAGCCGAACACTGAAGCTTTCTTT.

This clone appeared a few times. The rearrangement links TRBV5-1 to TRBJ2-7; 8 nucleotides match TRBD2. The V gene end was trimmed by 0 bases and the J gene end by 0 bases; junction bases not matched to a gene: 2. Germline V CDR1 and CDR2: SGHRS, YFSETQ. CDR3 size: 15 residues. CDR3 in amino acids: CASSLAGTSSYEQYF. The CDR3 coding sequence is TGCGCCAGCAGCTTGGCCGGGACTAGCTCCTACGAGCAGTACTTC.

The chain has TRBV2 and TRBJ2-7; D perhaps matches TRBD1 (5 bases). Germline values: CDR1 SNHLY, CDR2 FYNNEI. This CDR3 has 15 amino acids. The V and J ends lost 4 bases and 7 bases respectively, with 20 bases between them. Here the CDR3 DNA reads TGTGCCAGCAGTGGGATGGGGCCAACAATCGGGGAGCAGTACTTC. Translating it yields CASSGMGPTIGEQYF.

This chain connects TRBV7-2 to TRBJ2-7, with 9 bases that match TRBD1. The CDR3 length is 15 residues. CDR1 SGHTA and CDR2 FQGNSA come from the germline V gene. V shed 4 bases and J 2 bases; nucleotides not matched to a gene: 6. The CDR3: CASSSSGQGTYEQYF. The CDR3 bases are TGTGCCAGCAGCTCGTCGGGACAGGGAACCTACGAGCAGTACTTC.

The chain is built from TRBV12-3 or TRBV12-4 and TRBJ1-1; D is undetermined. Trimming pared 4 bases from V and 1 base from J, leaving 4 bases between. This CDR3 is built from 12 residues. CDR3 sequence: CASSSGNTEAFF. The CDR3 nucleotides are TGTGCCAGCAGTTCCGGGAACACTGAAGCTTTCTTT.

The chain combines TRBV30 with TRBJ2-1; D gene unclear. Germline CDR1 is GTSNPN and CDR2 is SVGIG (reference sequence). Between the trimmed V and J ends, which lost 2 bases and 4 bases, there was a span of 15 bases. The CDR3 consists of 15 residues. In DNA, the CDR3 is TGTGCCTGGAGTTTCGGCTACCAGAATTACAATGAGCAGTTCTTC. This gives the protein CAWSFGYQNYNEQFF.

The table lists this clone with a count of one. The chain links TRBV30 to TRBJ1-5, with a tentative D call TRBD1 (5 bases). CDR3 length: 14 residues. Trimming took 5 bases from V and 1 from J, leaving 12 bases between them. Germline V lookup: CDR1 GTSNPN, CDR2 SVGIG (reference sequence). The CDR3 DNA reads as TGTGCCTGGGGGGGGGTTTCGAGCAATCAGCCCCAGCATTTT. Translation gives CAWGGVSSNQPQHF.

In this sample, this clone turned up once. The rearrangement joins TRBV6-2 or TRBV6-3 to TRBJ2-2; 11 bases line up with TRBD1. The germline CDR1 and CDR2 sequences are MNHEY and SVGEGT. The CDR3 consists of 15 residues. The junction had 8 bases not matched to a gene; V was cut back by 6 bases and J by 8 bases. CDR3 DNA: TGTGCCAGCAGCGGGGACAGGGGGTTAAAAGGGGAGCTGTTTTTT. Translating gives CASSGDRGLKGELFF.

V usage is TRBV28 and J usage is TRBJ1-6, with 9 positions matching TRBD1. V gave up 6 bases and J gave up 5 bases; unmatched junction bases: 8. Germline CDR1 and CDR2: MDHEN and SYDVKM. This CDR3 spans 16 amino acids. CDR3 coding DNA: TGTGCCAGCAGCCCTAGGACAGGGGTGAATAATTCACCCCTCCACTTT. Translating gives CASSPRTGVNNSPLHF.